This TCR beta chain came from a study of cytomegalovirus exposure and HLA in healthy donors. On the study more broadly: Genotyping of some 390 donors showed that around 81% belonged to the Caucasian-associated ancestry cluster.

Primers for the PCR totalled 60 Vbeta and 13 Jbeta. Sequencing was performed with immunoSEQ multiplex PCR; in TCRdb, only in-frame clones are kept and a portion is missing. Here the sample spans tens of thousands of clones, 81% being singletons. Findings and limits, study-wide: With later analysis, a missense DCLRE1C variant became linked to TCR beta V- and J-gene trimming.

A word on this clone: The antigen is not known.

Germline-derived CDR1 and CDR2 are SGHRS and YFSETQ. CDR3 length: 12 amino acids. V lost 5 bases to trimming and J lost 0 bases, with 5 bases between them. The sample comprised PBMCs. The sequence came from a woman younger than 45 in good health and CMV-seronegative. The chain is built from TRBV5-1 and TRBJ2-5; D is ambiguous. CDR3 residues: CASREHQETQYF. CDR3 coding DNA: TGCGCCAGCAGGGAGCACCAAGAGACCCAGTACTTC.